Shown below are 15 T cell receptor beta chains from a single sample sequenced in a study of sequential checkpoint blockade in melanoma (dated by TCRdb to about 2019). Libraries were prepared through the immunoSEQ multiplex PCR assay. TCRdb took this table from immuneACCESS and kept in-frame rearrangements with V and J called. Such tables lack part of the clones; where checked against another copy, unresolved V genes explain under half of the gap, and the rest is unexplained. Recorded for this sample are 15,000 to 20,000 clones; about 92% of them occurred a single time. Under 25% of the sample belongs to the ten largest clones. The sample's treatment or condition label, decoded: randomized to nivolumab then ipilimumab (arm A) or the reverse (arm B). The sequenced sample was CD8+ T cells sorted from blood (inferred from file names), obtained from a patient given nivolumab and ipilimumab in sequence. Every receptor here comes from a human donor with melanoma.

The chain employs TRBV19 and TRBJ2-7; weak D call: TRBD1 (6 bases). Germline CDR1 is LNHDA and CDR2 is SQIVND (reference sequence). The CDR3 extends over 14 amino acids. The V and J ends lost 6 bases and 0 bases respectively, with 12 bases between them. The CDR3, as DNA: TGTGCCAGTAGCCATACAGGGACCTCCTACGAGCAGTACTTC. This encodes CASSHTGTSYEQYF.

CDR3 sequence: CASMGASGANVLTF. The CDR3 DNA follows: TGTGCCAGCATGGGAGCCTCTGGGGCCAACGTCCTGACTTTC. The rearrangement links TRBV5-6 to TRBJ2-6; D might be TRBD2 (5 bases). The germline gives CDR1 SGHDT, CDR2 YYEEEE. This CDR3 comprises 14 residues. V was cut by 6 bases and J by 0 bases, with 7 bases left in between.

The chain combines TRBV5-1 with TRBJ2-5; 11 bases agree with TRBD2. The J call may not be correct, given that the DNA end is closer to TRBJ2-7. The CDR3 has 16 amino acids. Germline V CDR1 and CDR2: SGHRS, YFSETQ. This CDR3 is CASSLEGTSGRYEQYF. The CDR3 DNA sequence: TGCGCCAGCAGCTTGGAAGGGACTAGCGGACGTTACGAGCAGTACTTC.

J is TRBJ2-7 and V is TRBV28; D is ambiguous. The V gene lost 5 bases and the J gene lost 5 bases, with 10 bases spanning the gap. CDR3 length: 12 residues. In germline, CDR1 is MDHEN, CDR2 SYDVKM. CDR3 coding DNA: TGTGCCAGCAGTCTCCCGGGTAACGAGCAGTACGTC. Translation: CASSLPGNEQYV.

The chain links TRBV19 to TRBJ2-2, with D possibly matching TRBD1 (6 bases). Germline V gene data show CDR1 as LNHDA and CDR2 as SQIVND (reference sequence). CDR3 length: 15 residues. The ends were cut back, 5 bases at V and 5 bases at J, with 15 bases in the middle. The CDR3 here is CASSGRGGGTGELFF. CDR3 sequence (DNA): TGTGCCAGTAGTGGTAGAGGGGGTGGGACCGGGGAGCTGTTTTTT. The whole variable domain, remainder taken from reference TRBV19 and TRBJ2-2, is DGGITQSPKYLFRKEGQNVTLSCEQNLNHDAMYWYRQDPGQGLRLIYYSQIVNDFQKGDIAEGYSVSREKKESFPLTVTSAQKNPTAFYLCASSGRGGGTGELFFGEGSRLTVL.

This chain joins TRBV19 and TRBJ1-5; TRBD1 aligns across 10 bases. Germline V gene sequence: CDR1 LNHDA, CDR2 SQIVND (reference sequence). The CDR3 consists of 18 residues. The V and J ends lost 4 bases and 1 base, in that order; junction bases with no gene match: 10. The CDR3 DNA follows: TGTGCCAGTAGTAGGTTGACAGGGGGCGGGTTGAGCAATCAGCCCCAGCATTTT. This gives the protein CASSRLTGGGLSNQPQHF.

The chain has TRBV28 and TRBJ1-5; no reliable D call. The CDR3 loop spans 15 amino acids. Germline CDR1 and CDR2: MDHEN and SYDVKM. Trimming shortened V by 2 bases and J by 2 bases, and 10 bases separated the two germline ends. The chain's CDR3 is CASSLHRQRNQPQHF. Written as DNA, the CDR3 is TGTGCCAGCAGTTTACACAGACAACGCAATCAGCCCCAGCATTTT.

This clone has a handful of counts. The J gene is TRBJ2-7, the V gene TRBV28; D unresolved. Trimming took off 6 bases at V and 4 bases at J, with 7 bases between the two ends. The length of the CDR3 is 11 residues. Per germline, CDR1 MDHEN and CDR2 SYDVKM. This CDR3 reads CASSLGYEQYF. In DNA form, the CDR3 reads TGTGCCAGCAGCCTCGGGTACGAGCAGTACTTC.

The V gene is TRBV28, the J gene TRBJ1-4; 8 positions match TRBD1. This CDR3 is 15 amino acids long. Germline CDR1 is MDHEN and CDR2 is SYDVKM. J lost 6 bases, V lost 0 bases, and 3 bases had no gene match. CDR3 DNA sequence: TGTGCCAGCAGTTTATGGGACAGGGCCGATGAAAAACTGTTTTTT. It specifies CASSLWDRADEKLFF.

The chain couples TRBV6-5 to TRBJ1-4, with a weak D call TRBD1 (6 bases). The germline V gene encodes CDR1 MNHEY and CDR2 SVGAGI. This CDR3 comprises 13 residues. The V and J ends lost 2 bases and 8 bases respectively, with 9 bases between them. CDR3 sequence: CASSYADREKLFF. Written as DNA, the CDR3 is TGTGCCAGCAGTTACGCAGACAGGGAAAAACTGTTTTTT.

This chain links TRBV11-1 with TRBJ2-7; D remains unclear. CDR1 is SGHAT and CDR2 is FQDESV in the germline V gene (reference sequence). This CDR3 is built from 13 residues. Trimming took 1 base from V and 1 from J, leaving 5 bases between them. CDR3 bases: TGTGCCAGCAGCTTAGACAGTTCCTACGAGCAGTACTTC. Its protein product is CASSLDSSYEQYF.

V and J are TRBV4-3 and TRBJ2-7, with TRBD1 as a possible D gene (7 bases). The CDR3 totals 14 residues. Germline V gene lookup returns CDR1 LGHNA and CDR2 YSLEER. The V end lost 4 bases, the J end lost 4 bases, and 14 bases lay between the germline ends. The DNA of the CDR3 is TGCGCCAGCAGCCCCGGAGGGGGCTCGTACGAGCAGTACTTC. Encoded protein: CASSPGGGSYEQYF.

The chain recombines TRBV7-9 with TRBJ1-2; D not certain. CDR1 and CDR2 from the germline V gene are SEHNR and FQNEAQ (reference sequence). The CDR3 spans 11 residues. V lost 6 bases and J lost 3, with 5 bases in between. CDR3 DNA sequence: TGTGCCAGCAGTCCAGACTATGGCTACACCTTC. It translates to CASSPDYGYTF.

This chain joins TRBV10-2 and TRBJ2-7, with D possibly being TRBD2 (6 bases). Germline V CDR1 and CDR2: WSHSY, SAAADI. V lost 1 base, J lost 0 bases, and 19 bases lay in between. The CDR3 totals 18 residues. CDR3 residues: CASSEFLIGTSYSYEQYF. The CDR3 bases are TGCGCCAGCAGTGAGTTCCTAATAGGGACTTCCTACTCCTACGAGCAGTACTTC.

This clone showed up just once. The chain links TRBV4-1 to TRBJ2-7; no clear D. V lost 0 bases and J 3 bases, leaving 6 bases between the germline ends. The CDR3 has 13 residues. Germline CDR1 MGHRA, CDR2 YSYEKL. Here the CDR3 reads CASSQDWSYEQYV. The CDR3, as DNA: TGCGCCAGCAGCCAAGATTGGAGCTACGAGCAGTACGTC.